This T cell receptor (beta chain) is drawn from a study of cytomegalovirus exposure and HLA in healthy donors. This CDR3 is built from 16 residues. CDR1 is LNHDA and CDR2 is SQIVND in the germline V gene (reference sequence). With 7 bases clipped from V and 2 bases from J, the junction kept 9 bases outside the gene matches. A multiplex PCR was run with 60 Vbeta primers and 13 Jbeta primers. Sequencing was performed with immunoSEQ multiplex PCR; in TCRdb, only in-frame clones are kept and a portion is missing. The sample has under 200,000 clones, around 74% seen once. All the people who gave samples were healthy bone marrow donors. This clone has only a few counts.

The V and J genes are TRBV19 and TRBJ2-1, with 9 bases matching TRBD1. The sequence came from a female donor in good health and CMV-seronegative. Sequenced: PBMCs. The CDR3 nucleotides read TGTGCCAGTACCCCGTGGGGGGACAGGGCCTACAATGAGCAGTTCTTC. Translated: CASTPWGDRAYNEQFF.